Following are 9 T cell receptor beta chains from one sample sequenced in a study of cytomegalovirus exposure and HLA in healthy donors. The PCR had 60 Vbeta and 13 Jbeta primers. The table came from immunoSEQ multiplex PCR; TCRdb's copy has only in-frame clones and leaves some out. Among approximately 190,000 clones listed, more than 65% were seen once. Sample: PBMCs. These receptor sequences come from a woman aged 25 to 39 in good health and CMV-seropositive.

This rearrangement joins TRBV28 to TRBJ1-2; tentative D call: TRBD1 (6 bases). The V gene's germline CDR1 is MDHEN and CDR2 SYDVKM. There are 14 residues in the CDR3. V was cut by 5 bases and J by 8 bases, with 18 bases left in between. CDR3 region: CASSPEGGGGGYTF. DNA for the CDR3: TGTGCCAGCAGTCCCGAGGGGGGCGGGGGGGGCTACACCTTC.

The chain is built from TRBV6-6 and TRBJ1-5; D is ambiguous. V lost 8 bases, J lost 1 base, and 12 bases lay in between. The CDR3 is made up of 14 amino acids. Germline CDR1 MNHNY, CDR2 SVGAGI (reference sequence). The CDR3 bases are TGTGCCAGCGCAGGTTTGAAGAGCAATCAGCCCCAGCATTTT. Translated: CASAGLKSNQPQHF.

The chain combines TRBV4-2 with TRBJ2-7, with D hard to call. The V gene's germline CDR1 is LGHNA and CDR2 YNFKEQ. V lost 1 base and J 2 bases, leaving 15 bases between the germline ends. The CDR3 runs 16 residues. This CDR3 reads CASSQVGAKNTYEQYF. For the CDR3, the DNA is TGTGCCAGCAGCCAAGTAGGAGCAAAAAACACCTACGAGCAGTACTTC.

This clone has more than one count but fewer than ten. The chain combines TRBV18 with TRBJ2-6; D uncertain. The germline V and J ends were trimmed by 1 base and 0 bases, with 7 bases remaining between them. CDR1 is KGHSH, CDR2 LQKENI, per germline. This CDR3 is 16 amino acids long. CDR3 coding DNA: TGTGCCAGCTCACCACTCTCCCCCTCTGGGGCCAACGTCCTGACTTTC. This translates into CASSPLSPSGANVLTF.

The V call is TRBV6-6, the J call TRBJ1-1; perhaps TRBD1 as D (6 bases). V was shortened by 2 bases and J by 6 bases, with 10 bases between the two germline ends. Per the germline V gene, CDR1 is MNHNY and CDR2 is SVGAGI (reference sequence). This CDR3 is 13 amino acids long. DNA for the CDR3: TGTGCCAGCAGTTACCTGGACAGCTCTGAAGCTTTCTTT. It yields the protein CASSYLDSSEAFF.

Here the CDR3 reads CASSPSGPTDTQYF. The CDR3 bases are TGTGCCAGCAGCCCTAGCGGGCCCACAGATACGCAGTATTTT. This chain joins TRBV6-5 and TRBJ2-3; 8 positions match TRBD2. The CDR3 runs 14 residues. Trimming cost V 6 bases and J 2 bases; bases outside gene matches: 4. Germline CDR1 reads MNHEY; CDR2 reads SVGAGI.

The J gene is TRBJ2-5, the V gene TRBV10-3, with D possibly being TRBD1 (7 bases). This CDR3 comprises 13 residues. Germline V gives CDR1 ENHRY, CDR2 SYGVKD. With 6 bases removed from V and 5 bases from J, the gap between germline ends came to 13 bases. CDR3 DNA sequence: TGTGCCATCAGGGCGACAGGGAGGGAGACCCAGTACTTC. This codes for CAIRATGRETQYF.

The chain couples TRBV5-1 to TRBJ2-5; tentatively, D is TRBD1 (5 bases). Germline V gene sequence: CDR1 SGHRS, CDR2 YFSETQ. Trimming took 2 bases from V and 5 from J, leaving 7 bases between them. This CDR3 region has 12 residues. As DNA, the CDR3 is TGCGCCAGCAGCTTCCAGGGCGAGACCCAGTACTTC. Translated: CASSFQGETQYF.

This chain connects TRBV29-1 to TRBJ1-1; 7 bases line up with TRBD1. The J segment lost 4 bases and the V segment lost 6 bases, leaving 11 bases of the junction unmatched. From germline, CDR1 is SQVTM and CDR2 ANQGSEA. The CDR3 sequence is 14 residues long. CDR3 sequence (DNA): TGCAGCGTGGCAGGAAACAGGGGAACCACTGAAGCTTTCTTT. Encoded protein: CSVAGNRGTTEAFF.